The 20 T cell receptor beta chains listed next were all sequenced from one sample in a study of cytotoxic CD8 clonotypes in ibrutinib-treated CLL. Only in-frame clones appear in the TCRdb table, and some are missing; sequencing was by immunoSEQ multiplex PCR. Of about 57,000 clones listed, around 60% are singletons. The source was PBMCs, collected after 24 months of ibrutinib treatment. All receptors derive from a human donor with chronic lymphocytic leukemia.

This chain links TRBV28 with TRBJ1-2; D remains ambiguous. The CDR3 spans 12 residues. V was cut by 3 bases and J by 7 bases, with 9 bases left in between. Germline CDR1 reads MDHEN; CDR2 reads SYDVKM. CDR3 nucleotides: TGTGCCAGCAGTTTTGCCCGGAGTGGCTACACCTTC. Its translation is CASSFARSGYTF.

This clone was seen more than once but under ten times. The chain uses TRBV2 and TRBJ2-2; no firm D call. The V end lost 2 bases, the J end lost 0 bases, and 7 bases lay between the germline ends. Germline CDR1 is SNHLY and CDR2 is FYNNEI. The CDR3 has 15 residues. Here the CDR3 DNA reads TGTGCCAGCAGTGAATTGACGTCGAACACCGGGGAGCTGTTTTTT. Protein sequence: CASSELTSNTGELFF. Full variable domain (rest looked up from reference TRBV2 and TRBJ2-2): EPEVTQTPSHQVTQMGQEVILRCVPISNHLYFYWYRQILGQKVEFLVSFYNNEISEKSEIFDDQFSVERPDGSNFTLKIRSTKLEDSAMYFCASSELTSNTGELFFGEGSRLTVL.

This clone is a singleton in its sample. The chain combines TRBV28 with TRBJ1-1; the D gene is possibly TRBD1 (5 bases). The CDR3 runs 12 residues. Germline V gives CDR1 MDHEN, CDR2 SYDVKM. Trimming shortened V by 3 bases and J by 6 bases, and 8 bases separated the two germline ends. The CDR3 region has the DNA TGTGCCAGCAGTTTGTCACAGGCTGAAGCTTTCTTT. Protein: CASSLSQAEAFF.

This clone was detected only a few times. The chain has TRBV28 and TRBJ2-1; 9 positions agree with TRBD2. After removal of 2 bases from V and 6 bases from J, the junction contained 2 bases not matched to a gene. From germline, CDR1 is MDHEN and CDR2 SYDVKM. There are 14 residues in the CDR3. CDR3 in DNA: TGTGCCAGCAGTTTAGCGGGAGGGTCCAATGAGCAGTTCTTC. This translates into CASSLAGGSNEQFF.

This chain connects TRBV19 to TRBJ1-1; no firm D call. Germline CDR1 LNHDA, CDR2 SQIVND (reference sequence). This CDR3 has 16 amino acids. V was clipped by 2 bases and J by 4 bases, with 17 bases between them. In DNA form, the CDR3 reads TGTGCCAGTAGTATACATACCCTCGTGGGGAGCACTGAAGCTTTCTTT. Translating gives CASSIHTLVGSTEAFF.

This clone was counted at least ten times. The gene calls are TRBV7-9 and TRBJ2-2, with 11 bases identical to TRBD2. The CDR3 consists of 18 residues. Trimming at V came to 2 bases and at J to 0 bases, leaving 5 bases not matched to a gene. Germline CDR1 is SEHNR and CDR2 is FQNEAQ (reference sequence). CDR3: CASSLRLAGPPNTGELFF. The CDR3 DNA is TGTGCCAGCAGCTTACGACTAGCGGGGCCTCCGAACACCGGGGAGCTGTTTTTT. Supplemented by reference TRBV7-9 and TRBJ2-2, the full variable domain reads DTGVSQNPRHKITKRGQNVTFRCDPISEHNRLYWYRQTLGQGPEFLTYFQNEAQLEKSRLLSDRFSAERPKGSFSTLEIQRTEQGDSAMYLCASSLRLAGPPNTGELFFGEGSRLTVL.

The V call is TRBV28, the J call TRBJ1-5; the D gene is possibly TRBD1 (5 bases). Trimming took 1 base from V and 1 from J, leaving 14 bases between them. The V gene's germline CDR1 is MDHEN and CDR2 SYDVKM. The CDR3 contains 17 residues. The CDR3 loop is CASSLSRLGASNQPQHF. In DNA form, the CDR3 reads TGTGCCAGCAGTTTATCGCGCCTTGGGGCGAGCAATCAGCCCCAGCATTTT.

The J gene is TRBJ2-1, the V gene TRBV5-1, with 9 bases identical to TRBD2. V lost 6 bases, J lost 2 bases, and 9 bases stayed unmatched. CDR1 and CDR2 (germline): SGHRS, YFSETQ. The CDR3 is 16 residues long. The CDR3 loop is CASTLSGRPPYNEQFF. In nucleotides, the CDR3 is TGCGCCAGCACCCTGAGCGGGAGGCCGCCCTACAATGAGCAGTTCTTC.

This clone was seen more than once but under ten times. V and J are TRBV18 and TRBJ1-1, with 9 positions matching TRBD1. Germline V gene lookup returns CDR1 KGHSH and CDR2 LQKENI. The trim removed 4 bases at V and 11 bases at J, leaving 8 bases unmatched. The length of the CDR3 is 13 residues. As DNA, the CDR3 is TGTGCCAGCTCACAGGGACAGGGCCGGAGTGCTTTCTTT. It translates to CASSQGQGRSAFF.

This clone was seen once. The CDR3 DNA is TGTGCCAGCAGTTTATGGGCAGGGGACCCCTACGAGCAGTACTTC. This sequence encodes CASSLWAGDPYEQYF. The genes are TRBV27 and TRBJ2-7, with D maybe TRBD1 (6 bases). V was shortened by 1 base and J by 2 bases, with 12 bases between the two germline ends. Germline V gene data show CDR1 as MNHEY and CDR2 as SMNVEV (reference sequence). The CDR3 consists of 15 residues.

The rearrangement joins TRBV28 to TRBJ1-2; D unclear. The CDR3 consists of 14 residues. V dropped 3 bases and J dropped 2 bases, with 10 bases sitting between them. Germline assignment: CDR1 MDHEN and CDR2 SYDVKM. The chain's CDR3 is CASSFEGGNYGYTF. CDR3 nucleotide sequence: TGTGCCAGCAGTTTTGAGGGAGGGAACTATGGCTACACCTTC.

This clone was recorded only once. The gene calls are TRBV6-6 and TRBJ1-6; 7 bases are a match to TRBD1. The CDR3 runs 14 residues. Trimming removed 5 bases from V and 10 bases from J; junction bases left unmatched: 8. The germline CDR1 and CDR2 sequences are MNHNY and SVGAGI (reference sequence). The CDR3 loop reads CASSPTGRSSPLHF. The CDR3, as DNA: TGTGCCAGCAGTCCGACAGGGAGGTCCTCACCCCTCCACTTT.

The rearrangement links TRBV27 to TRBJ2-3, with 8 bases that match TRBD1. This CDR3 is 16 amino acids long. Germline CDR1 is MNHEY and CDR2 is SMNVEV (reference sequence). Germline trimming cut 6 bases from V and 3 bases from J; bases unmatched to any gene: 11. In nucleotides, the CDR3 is TGTGCCAGCAGGGTCCGGACAGGGAGCGTAACAGATACGCAGTATTTT. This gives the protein CASRVRTGSVTDTQYF.

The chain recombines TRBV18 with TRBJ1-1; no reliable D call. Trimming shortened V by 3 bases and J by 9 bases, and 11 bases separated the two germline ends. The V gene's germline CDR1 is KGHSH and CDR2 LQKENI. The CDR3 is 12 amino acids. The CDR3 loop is CASSPPRGKAFF. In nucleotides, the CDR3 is TGTGCCAGCTCACCGCCCCGGGGTAAAGCTTTCTTT.

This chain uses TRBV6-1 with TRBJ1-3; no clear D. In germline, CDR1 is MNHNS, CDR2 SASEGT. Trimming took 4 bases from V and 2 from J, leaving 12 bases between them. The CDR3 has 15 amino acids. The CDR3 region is CASSASTRAGNTIYF. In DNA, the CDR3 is TGTGCCAGCAGTGCCTCCACTAGGGCTGGAAACACCATATATTTT.

CDR3 loop: CASSFPNQPQHF. Written as DNA, the CDR3 is TGTGCCAGCAGTTTCCCGAATCAGCCCCAGCATTTT. This chain joins TRBV28 and TRBJ1-5; no firm D call. The CDR3 has 12 residues. Germline values: CDR1 MDHEN, CDR2 SYDVKM. Trimming left V 3 bases short and J 4 bases short, with 4 bases between.

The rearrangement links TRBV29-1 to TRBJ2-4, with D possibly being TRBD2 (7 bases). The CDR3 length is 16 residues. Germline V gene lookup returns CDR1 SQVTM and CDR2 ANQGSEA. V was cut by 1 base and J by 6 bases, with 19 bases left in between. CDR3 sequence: CSVEGVGGRFGNIQYF. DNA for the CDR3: TGCAGCGTTGAAGGGGTCGGGGGGCGATTTGGAAACATTCAGTACTTC.

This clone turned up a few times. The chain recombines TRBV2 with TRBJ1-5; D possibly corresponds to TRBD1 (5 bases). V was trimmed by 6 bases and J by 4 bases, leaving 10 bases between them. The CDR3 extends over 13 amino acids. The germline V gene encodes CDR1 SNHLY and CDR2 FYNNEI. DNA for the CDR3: TGTGCCAGCAGGGCAGGGAGTAATCAGCCCCAGCATTTT. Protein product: CASRAGSNQPQHF.

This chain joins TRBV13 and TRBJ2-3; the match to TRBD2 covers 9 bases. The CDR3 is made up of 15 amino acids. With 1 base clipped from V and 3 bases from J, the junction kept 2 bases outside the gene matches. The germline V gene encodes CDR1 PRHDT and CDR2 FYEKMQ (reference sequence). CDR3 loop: CASSLASGTTDTQYF. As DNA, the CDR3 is TGTGCCAGCAGCTTAGCTAGCGGGACGACAGATACGCAGTATTTT.

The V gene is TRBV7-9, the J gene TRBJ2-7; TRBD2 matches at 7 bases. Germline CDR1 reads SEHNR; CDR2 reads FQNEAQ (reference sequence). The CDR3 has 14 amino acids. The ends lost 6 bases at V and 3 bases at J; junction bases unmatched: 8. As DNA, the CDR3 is TGTGCCAGCAGTTTCGCGGGAGCGGGCTACGAGCAGTACTTC. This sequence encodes CASSFAGAGYEQYF.